The clone carrying this TCR beta chain was observed at least ten times. The data were taken from a study of human T cells and chemical hapten exposure. The CDR3 is 16 amino acids. V was clipped by 5 bases and J by 1 base, with 17 bases between them. Germline CDR1 and CDR2: MNHEY and SMNVEV (reference sequence). Time point denoted: patch test 2, 6 weeks after DPC sensitization. This sample's treatment: therapeutic diphenylcyclopropenone sensitization with weekly scalp DPC. TCRdb analysed the RACE reads with MiXCR anew, one entry per CDR3 protein. Of 89,000 or so distinct CDR3 sequences listed, 6.6% are singletons.

This chain joins TRBV27 and TRBJ1-1; D call uncertain. Sample: whole blood, taken in connection with sensitization to the hapten diphenylcyclopropenone (DPC). The receptor comes from a woman aged 25 to 39 with alopecia areata. Some clones in this sample may be carry-over from other donors' samples. This CDR3 reads CASSPLGGGSNTEAFF. The CDR3 coding sequence is TGTGCCAGCAGTCCCCTAGGTGGAGGCTCGAACACTGAAGCTTTCTTT.